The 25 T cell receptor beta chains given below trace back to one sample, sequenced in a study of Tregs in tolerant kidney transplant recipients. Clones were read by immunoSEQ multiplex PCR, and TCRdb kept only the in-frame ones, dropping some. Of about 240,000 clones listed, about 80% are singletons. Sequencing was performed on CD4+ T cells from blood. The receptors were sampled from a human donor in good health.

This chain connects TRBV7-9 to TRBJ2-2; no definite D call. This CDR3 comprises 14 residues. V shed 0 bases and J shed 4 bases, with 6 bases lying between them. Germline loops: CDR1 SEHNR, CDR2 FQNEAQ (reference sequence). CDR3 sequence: CASSLAGFTGELFF. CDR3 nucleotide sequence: TGTGCCAGCAGCTTAGCGGGGTTCACCGGGGAGCTGTTTTTT.

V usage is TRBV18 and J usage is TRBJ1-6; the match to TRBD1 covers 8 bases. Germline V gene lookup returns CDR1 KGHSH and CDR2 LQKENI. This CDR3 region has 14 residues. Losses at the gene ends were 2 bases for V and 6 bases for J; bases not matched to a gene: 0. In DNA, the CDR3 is TGTGCCAGCTCACCAGGACAGGGTAATTCACCCCTCCACTTT. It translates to CASSPGQGNSPLHF.

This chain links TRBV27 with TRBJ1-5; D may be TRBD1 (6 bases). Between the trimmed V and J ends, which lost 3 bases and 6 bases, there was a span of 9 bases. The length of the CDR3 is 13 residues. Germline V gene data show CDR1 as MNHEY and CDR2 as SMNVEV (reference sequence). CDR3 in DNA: TGTGCCAGCAGTTTGGGGGGCCGTCAGCCCCAGCATTTT. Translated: CASSLGGRQPQHF.

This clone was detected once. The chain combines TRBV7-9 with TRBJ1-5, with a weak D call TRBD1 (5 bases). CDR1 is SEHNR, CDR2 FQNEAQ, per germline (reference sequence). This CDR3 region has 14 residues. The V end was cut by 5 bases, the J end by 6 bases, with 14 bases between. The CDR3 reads CASSRGDQGQPQHF. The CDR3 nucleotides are TGTGCCAGCAGCCGAGGAGACCAGGGTCAGCCCCAGCATTTT.

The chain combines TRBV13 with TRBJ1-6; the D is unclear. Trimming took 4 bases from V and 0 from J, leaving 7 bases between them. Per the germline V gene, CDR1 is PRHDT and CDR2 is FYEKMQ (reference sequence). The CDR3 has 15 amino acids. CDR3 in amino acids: CASSSPDSYNSPLHF. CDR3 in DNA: TGTGCCAGCAGCTCCCCCGACTCCTATAATTCACCCCTCCACTTT.

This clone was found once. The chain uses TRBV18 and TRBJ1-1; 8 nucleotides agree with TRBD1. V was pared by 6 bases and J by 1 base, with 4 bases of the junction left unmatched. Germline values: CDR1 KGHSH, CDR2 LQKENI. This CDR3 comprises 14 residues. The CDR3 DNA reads TGTGCCAGCTCCGGACAGGGTCGGAACACTGAAGCTTTCTTT. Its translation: CASSGQGRNTEAFF.

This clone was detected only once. The CDR3: CASSLGRHQETQYF. As DNA, the CDR3 is TGTGCCAGCAGCTTAGGGCGGCACCAAGAGACCCAGTACTTC. V usage is TRBV7-9 and J usage is TRBJ2-5, with D hard to call. The CDR3 spans 14 residues. Germline V gene sequence: CDR1 SEHNR, CDR2 FQNEAQ (reference sequence). The V end lost 1 base, the J end lost 0 bases, and 6 bases lay between the germline ends.

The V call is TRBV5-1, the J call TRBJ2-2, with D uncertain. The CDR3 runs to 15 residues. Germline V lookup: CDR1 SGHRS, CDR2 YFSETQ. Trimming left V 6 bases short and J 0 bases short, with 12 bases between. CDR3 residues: CASTTGDPNTGELFF. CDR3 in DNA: TGCGCCAGCACGACGGGCGACCCGAACACCGGGGAGCTGTTTTTT.

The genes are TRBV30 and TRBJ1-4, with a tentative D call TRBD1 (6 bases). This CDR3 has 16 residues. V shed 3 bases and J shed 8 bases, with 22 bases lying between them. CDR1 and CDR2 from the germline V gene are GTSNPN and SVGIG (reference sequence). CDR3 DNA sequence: TGTGCCTGGAGCGCGACAGGAGATAGGGATCGGGAAAAACTGTTTTTT. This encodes CAWSATGDRDREKLFF.

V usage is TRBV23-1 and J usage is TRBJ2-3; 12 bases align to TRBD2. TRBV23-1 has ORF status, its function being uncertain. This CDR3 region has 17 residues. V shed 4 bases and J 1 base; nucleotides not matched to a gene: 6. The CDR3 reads CASSPRLAGARTDTQYF. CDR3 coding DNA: TGCGCCAGCAGTCCCCGACTAGCGGGAGCGCGCACAGATACGCAGTATTTT.

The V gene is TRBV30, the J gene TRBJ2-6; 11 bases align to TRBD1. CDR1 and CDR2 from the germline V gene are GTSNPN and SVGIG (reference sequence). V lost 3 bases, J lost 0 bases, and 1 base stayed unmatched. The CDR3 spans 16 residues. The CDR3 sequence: CAWRDRGLSGANVLTF. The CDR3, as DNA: TGTGCCTGGAGGGACAGGGGGCTCTCTGGGGCCAACGTCCTGACTTTC.

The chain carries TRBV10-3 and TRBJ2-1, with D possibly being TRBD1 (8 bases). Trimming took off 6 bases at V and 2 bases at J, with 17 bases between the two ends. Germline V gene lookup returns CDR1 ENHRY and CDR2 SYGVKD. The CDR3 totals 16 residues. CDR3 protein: CAIRDDRGLPYNEQFF. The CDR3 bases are TGTGCCATCAGGGACGACAGGGGACTACCCTACAATGAGCAGTTCTTC.

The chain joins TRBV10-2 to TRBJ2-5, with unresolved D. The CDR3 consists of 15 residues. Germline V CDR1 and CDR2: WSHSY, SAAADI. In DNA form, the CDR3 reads TGCGCATCACCCCGGCCGGCCAGAGGAAAAGAGACCCAGTACTTC. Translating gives CASPRPARGKETQYF.

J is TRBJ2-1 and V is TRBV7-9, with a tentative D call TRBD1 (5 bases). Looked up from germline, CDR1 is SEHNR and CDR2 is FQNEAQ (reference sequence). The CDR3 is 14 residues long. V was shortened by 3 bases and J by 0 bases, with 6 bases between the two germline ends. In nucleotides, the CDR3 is TGTGCCAGCAGCTTGACAGCCTCCTACAATGAGCAGTTCTTC. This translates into CASSLTASYNEQFF.

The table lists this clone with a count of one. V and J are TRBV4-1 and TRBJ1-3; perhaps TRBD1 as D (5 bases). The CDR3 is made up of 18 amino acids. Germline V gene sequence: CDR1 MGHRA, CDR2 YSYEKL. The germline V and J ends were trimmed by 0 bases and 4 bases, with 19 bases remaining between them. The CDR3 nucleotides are TGCGCCAGCAGCCAAGAAGGCGTGCCGGGACTTCGAGGAAACACCATATATTTT. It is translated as CASSQEGVPGLRGNTIYF.

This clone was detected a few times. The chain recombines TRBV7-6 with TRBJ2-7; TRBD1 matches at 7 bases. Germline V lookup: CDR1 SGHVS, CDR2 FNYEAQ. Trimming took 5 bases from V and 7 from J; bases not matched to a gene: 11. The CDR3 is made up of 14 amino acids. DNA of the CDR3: TGTGCCAGCAGCGGACAGGCTCTCGACAAGGAGCAGTACTTC. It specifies CASSGQALDKEQYF. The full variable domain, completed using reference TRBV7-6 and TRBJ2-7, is GAGVSQSPRYKVTKRGQDVALRCDPISGHVSLYWYRQALGQGPEFLTYFNYEAQQDKSGLPNDRFSAERPEGSISTLTIQRTEQRDSAMYRCASSGQALDKEQYFGPGTRLTVT.

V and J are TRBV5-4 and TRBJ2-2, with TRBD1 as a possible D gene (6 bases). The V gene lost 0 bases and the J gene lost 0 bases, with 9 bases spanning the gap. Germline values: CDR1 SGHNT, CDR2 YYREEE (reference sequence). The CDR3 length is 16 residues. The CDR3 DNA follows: TGTGCCAGCAGCTTGGGGGGGCCAACGAACACCGGGGAGCTGTTTTTT. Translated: CASSLGGPTNTGELFF.

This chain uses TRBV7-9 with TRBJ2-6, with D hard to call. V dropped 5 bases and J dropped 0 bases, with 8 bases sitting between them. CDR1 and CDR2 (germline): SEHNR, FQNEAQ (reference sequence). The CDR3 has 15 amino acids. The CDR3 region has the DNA TGTGCCAGCAGCCCTCAGAACTCTGGGGCCAACGTCCTGACTTTC. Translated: CASSPQNSGANVLTF.

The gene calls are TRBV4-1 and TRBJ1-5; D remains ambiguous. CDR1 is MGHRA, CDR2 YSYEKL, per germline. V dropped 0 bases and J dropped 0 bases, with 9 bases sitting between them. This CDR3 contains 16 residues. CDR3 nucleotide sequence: TGCGCCAGCAGCCAAGATCCCAGATATAGCAATCAGCCCCAGCATTTT. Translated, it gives CASSQDPRYSNQPQHF.

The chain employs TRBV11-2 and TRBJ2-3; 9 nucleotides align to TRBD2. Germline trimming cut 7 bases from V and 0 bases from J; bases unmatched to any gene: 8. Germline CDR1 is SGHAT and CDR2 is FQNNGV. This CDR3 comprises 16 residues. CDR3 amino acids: CASNDRLAGSTDTQYF. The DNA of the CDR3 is TGTGCCAGCAACGACCGGCTAGCGGGAAGCACAGATACGCAGTATTTT.

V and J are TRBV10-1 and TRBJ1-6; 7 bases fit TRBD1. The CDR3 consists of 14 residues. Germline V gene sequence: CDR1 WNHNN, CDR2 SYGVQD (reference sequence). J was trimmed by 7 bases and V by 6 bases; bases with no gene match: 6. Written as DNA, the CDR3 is TGCGCCAGCAGAGGACAGGCGGTCAATTCACCCCTCCACTTT. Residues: CASRGQAVNSPLHF.

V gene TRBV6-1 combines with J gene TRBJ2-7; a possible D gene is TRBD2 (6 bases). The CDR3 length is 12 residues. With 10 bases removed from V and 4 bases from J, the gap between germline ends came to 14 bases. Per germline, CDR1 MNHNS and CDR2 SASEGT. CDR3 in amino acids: CATLPLAYEQYF. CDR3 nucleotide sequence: TGTGCCACCCTGCCGCTAGCGTACGAGCAGTACTTC.

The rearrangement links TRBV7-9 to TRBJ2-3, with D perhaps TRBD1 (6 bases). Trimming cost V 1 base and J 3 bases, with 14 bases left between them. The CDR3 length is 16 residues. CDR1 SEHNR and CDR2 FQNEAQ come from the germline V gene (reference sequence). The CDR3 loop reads CASSLGSSRGTDTQYF. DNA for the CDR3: TGTGCCAGCAGCTTAGGATCATCCAGGGGTACAGATACGCAGTATTTT.

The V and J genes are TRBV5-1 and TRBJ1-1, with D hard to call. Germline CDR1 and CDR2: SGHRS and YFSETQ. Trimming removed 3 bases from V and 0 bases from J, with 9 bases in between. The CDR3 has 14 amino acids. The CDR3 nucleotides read TGCGCCAGCAGCTCGGAGGCTATGAACACTGAAGCTTTCTTT. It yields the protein CASSSEAMNTEAFF.

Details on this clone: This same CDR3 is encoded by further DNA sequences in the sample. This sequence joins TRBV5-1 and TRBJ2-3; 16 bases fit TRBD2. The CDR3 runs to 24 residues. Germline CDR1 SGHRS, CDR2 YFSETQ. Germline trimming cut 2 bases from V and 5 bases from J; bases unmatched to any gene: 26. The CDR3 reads CASSFPLSGLPGTSGRASKDTQYF. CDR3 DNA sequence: TGCGCCAGCAGCTTCCCACTCTCAGGACTCCCGGGGACTAGCGGGAGGGCCTCCAAAGATACGCAGTATTTT.